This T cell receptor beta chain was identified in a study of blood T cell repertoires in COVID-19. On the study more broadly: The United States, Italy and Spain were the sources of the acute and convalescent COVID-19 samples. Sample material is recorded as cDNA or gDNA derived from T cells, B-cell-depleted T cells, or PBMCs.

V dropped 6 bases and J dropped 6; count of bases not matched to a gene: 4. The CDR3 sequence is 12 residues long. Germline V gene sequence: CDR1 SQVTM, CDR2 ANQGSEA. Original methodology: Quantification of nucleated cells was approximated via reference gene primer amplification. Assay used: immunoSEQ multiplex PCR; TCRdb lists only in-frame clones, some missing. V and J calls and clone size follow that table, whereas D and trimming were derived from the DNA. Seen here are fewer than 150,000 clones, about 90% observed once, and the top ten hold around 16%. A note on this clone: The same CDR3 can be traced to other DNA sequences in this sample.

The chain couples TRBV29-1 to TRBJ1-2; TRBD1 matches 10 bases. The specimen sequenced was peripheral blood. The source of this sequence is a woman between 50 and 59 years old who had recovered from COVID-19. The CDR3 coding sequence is TGCAGCGTAGTGGGACAGGGGAATGGCTACACCTTC. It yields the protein CSVVGQGNGYTF.